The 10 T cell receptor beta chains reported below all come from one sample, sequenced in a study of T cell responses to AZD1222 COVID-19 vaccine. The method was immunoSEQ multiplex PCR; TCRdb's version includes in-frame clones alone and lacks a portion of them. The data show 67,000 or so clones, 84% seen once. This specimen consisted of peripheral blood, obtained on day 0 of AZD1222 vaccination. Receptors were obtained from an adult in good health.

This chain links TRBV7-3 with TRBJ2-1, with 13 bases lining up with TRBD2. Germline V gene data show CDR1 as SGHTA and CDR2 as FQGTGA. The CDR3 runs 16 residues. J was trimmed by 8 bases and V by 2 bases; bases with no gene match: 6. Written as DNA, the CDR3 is TGTGCCAGCAGCTTACAAGGACTAGCGGGGGAGGATGAGCAGTTCTTC. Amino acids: CASSLQGLAGEDEQFF.

CDR3 in DNA: TGTGCCAGCAGCCAAGATCTTCTAGCGGGACCCTACGAGCAGTACTTC. Encoded protein: CASSQDLLAGPYEQYF. The chain carries TRBV4-2 and TRBJ2-7, with 9 positions matching TRBD2. Germline V lookup: CDR1 LGHNA, CDR2 YNFKEQ. The CDR3 sequence is 16 residues long. Trimming took 0 bases from V and 2 from J; bases not matched to a gene: 5.

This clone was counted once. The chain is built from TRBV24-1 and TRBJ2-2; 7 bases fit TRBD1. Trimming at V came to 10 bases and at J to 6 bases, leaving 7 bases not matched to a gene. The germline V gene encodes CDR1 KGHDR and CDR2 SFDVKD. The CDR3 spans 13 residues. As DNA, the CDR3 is TGTGCCACGTCAGGACAGGTGGCCGGGGAGCTGTTTTTT. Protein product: CATSGQVAGELFF.

The CDR3 DNA reads as TGTGCCAGTAGTCCTAGGGGGGGCATTGATTCACCCCTCCACTTT. Protein product: CASSPRGGIDSPLHF. The chain recombines TRBV19 with TRBJ1-6; a weak D match, TRBD1 (6 bases). The CDR3 is made up of 15 amino acids. Germline assignment: CDR1 LNHDA and CDR2 SQIVND (reference sequence). Trimming removed 5 bases at V and 8 bases at J, with 16 bases between.

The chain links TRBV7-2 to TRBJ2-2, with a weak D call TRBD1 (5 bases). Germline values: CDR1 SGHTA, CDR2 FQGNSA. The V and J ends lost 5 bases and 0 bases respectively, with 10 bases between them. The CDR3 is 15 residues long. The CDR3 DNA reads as TGTGCCAGCAGCAAGGACACCGCGAACACCGGGGAGCTGTTTTTT. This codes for CASSKDTANTGELFF.

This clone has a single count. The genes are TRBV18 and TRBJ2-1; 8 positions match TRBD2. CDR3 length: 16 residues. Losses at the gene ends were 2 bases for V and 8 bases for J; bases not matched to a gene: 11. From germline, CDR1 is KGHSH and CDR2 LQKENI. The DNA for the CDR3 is TGTGCCAGCTCACCAATCAGCGGGGGAAACTGGGATGAGCAGTTCTTC. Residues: CASSPISGGNWDEQFF.

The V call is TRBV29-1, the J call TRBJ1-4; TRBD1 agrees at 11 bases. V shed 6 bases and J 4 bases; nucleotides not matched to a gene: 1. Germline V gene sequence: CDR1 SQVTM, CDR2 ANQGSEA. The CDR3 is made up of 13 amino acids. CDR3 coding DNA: TGCAGCGTGGGACAGGGGGTTAATGAAAAACTGTTTTTT. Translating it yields CSVGQGVNEKLFF.

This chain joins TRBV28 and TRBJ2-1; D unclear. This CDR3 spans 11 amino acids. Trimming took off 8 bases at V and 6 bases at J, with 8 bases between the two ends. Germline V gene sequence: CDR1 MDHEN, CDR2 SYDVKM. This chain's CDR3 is CASSLVNEQFF. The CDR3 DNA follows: TGTGCCAGCTCACTGGTCAATGAGCAGTTCTTC.

CDR3 in DNA: TGTGCCAGCAGTGAAGCTGTGCGTGAAAAACTGTTTTTT. Encoded protein: CASSEAVREKLFF. This chain uses TRBV6-1 with TRBJ1-4; D is unresolved. The CDR3 is 13 amino acids. Germline V CDR1 and CDR2: MNHNS, SASEGT. Trimming took off 0 bases at V and 7 bases at J, with 6 bases between the two ends.

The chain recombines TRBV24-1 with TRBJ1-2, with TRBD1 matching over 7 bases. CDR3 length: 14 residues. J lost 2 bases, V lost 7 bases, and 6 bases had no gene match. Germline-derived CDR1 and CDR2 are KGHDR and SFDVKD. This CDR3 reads CATSPAGGNYGYTF. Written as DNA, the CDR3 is TGTGCCACCAGCCCAGCAGGGGGAAACTATGGCTACACCTTC.